This TCR beta chain was obtained from a study of blood T cell repertoires in COVID-19. Across the study: PBMCs, B-cell-depleted T cells, or T cells provided the cDNA or gDNA that made up the material.

TCRdb's table, derived via immunoSEQ multiplex PCR, lists solely in-frame clones and lacks some. The sample has around 300,000 clones, 90% seen once. Enrolled through a virtual design, the participants were between roughly 18 and 95 years of age and came from under 30 US areas. Clinical history reported by participants formed the basis on which cohorts were assigned. CDR1 GTSNPN and CDR2 SVGIG come from the germline V gene (reference sequence). The length of the CDR3 is 14 residues. Trimming removed 0 bases from V and 6 bases from J; junction bases left unmatched: 7. The TCR was taken from a woman aged 18-30 years with acute COVID-19. V is TRBV30 and J is TRBJ1-2; 7 nucleotides line up with TRBD1. Source material: PBMCs or T cells enriched from blood (not recorded which). This CDR3 reads CAWSVPRGINGYTF. The DNA for the CDR3 is TGTGCCTGGAGTGTCCCCAGGGGGATTAATGGCTACACCTTC.